Listed below are T cell receptor beta chains from one sample, sequenced in a study of blood T cell repertoires in COVID-19. Sequencing was performed with immunoSEQ multiplex PCR; in TCRdb, only in-frame clones are kept and a portion is missing. Of fewer than 250,000 clones in the sample, 88% are singletons; the top ten hold 4.4%. Sample: peripheral blood. The receptors were sampled from a human donor in a cohort sampled during active COVID-19. Both conserved end residues are part of each CDR3. Fields, in order: J gene, V gene, D gene, clone size, CDR3 DNA, CDR3 protein. The D gene is left open where the match is weak. Where a row states a size, it is once, few, many or the class of an expanded clone; other rows omit it.

TRBJ1-1,TRBV6-2/TRBV6-3,TRBD1,few,TGTGCCAGCAGCTCACAGGGGTACACTGAAGCTTTCTTT,CASSSQGYTEAFF
TRBJ1-4,TRBV24-1,TRBD1,-,TGTGCCACCAGTGCCTGGACAGGAGGGAATGAAAAACTGTTTTTT,CATSAWTGGNEKLFF
TRBJ1-2,TRBV5-4,TRBD1,-,TGTGCCAGCAGCTTGGAAAGGGACAGTAACTATGGCTACACCTTC,CASSLERDSNYGYTF
TRBJ1-2,TRBV12-3/TRBV12-4,TRBD1,many,TGTGCCAGCAGTTTAGGGGACAGTTATGGCTACACCTTC,CASSLGDSYGYTF
TRBJ2-7,TRBV3-1/TRBV3-2,-,-,TGTGCCAGCAGTCGGGACTTTTACGAGCAGTACTTC,CASSRDFYEQYF
TRBJ2-1,TRBV27,TRBD2,-,TGTGCCAGCAGTTTATCGGAAGGACTAGCGGGCTACAATGAGCAGTTCTTC,CASSLSEGLAGYNEQFF
TRBJ2-1,TRBV27,TRBD2,once,TGTGCCAGCAGTTTATTGGGACTAGCGACCGGGTTAGAAGAGCAGTTCTTC,CASSLLGLATGLEEQFF
TRBJ2-7,TRBV27,-,-,TGTGCCAGCAGTTTATCGGAGCCGGGGGAATACGAGCAGTACTTC,CASSLSEPGEYEQYF
TRBJ2-1,TRBV4-3,TRBD2,-,TGCGCCAGCAGCCCGGGACTAGCGGGGGGTATAGAGCAGTTCTTC,CASSPGLAGGIEQFF
TRBJ1-4,TRBV4-1,TRBD1,-,TGCGCCAGCAGCCAGGCAACAGGGGCGACTGAAAAACTGTTTTTT,CASSQATGATEKLFF
TRBJ2-1,TRBV4-2,TRBD2,-,TGTGCCAGCAGCCAAGGGACTAGCGGGACTGAGCGGCAGTTCTTC,CASSQGTSGTERQFF
TRBJ1-2,TRBV3-1/TRBV3-2,TRBD1,-,TGTGCCAGCAGCCTCCAGGGGGGAGCTAACTATGGCTACACCTTC,CASSLQGGANYGYTF
TRBJ2-3,TRBV28,TRBD2,-,TGTGCCAGCAGTCCATCGCCGGGACTAGCGGGGGGGGATACGCAGTATTTT,CASSPSPGLAGGDTQYF
TRBJ1-1,TRBV4-1,-,-,TGCGCCAGCAGCCAAGATCAAGGGGGTCCCACTGAAGCTTTCTTT,CASSQDQGGPTEAFF
TRBJ2-7,TRBV6-5,TRBD2,-,TGTGCCAGCAACCGACTAGCGGGGGGCGGTGAGCAGTACTTC,CASNRLAGGGEQYF
TRBJ2-1,TRBV4-2,TRBD2,-,TGTGCCAGCAGCCGAGTAGACCCCGGGGGGAGCTCCTACAATGAGCAGTTCTTC,CASSRVDPGGSSYNEQFF
TRBJ1-2,TRBV27,-,-,TGTGCCAGCAGTCTCCAGGGGCGGGTCCCCTATGGCTACACCTTC,CASSLQGRVPYGYTF
TRBJ2-7,TRBV7-9,TRBD1,-,TGTGCCAGCAGCTTACCGGGACAGGGGTCGGAGCAGTACTTC,CASSLPGQGSEQYF
TRBJ2-1,TRBV20-1,TRBD2,-,TGCAGTGCCTTCGCGGGAGTTGAGCAGTTCTTC,CSAFAGVEQFF
TRBJ2-1,TRBV11-2,-,-,TGTGCCAGCAGCTTCCACCACGGGGGGCCCTCCTACAATGAGCAGTTCTTC,CASSFHHGGPSYNEQFF
TRBJ2-7,TRBV7-8,-,-,TGTGCCAGCAGCTTCCGGGGTTTCTACGAGCAGTACTTC,CASSFRGFYEQYF
TRBJ2-1,TRBV11-2,TRBD2,-,TGTGCCTGCGGAGGAATAGCGGGAGCCACCTACAATGAGCAGTTCTTC,CACGGIAGATYNEQFF
TRBJ1-2,TRBV7-9,TRBD1,-,TGTGCCAGCAGCTTAGCAGGGACAGGGGGCGATGGCTACACCTTC,CASSLAGTGGDGYTF
TRBJ1-3,TRBV5-6,TRBD1,-,TGTGCCAGCAGCTTGGCCAGGGGGGGAAACACCATATATTTT,CASSLARGGNTIYF
TRBJ2-7,TRBV4-1,-,-,TGCGCCAGCAGCCAAGAGGTAGAGTCCTACGAGCAGTACTTC,CASSQEVESYEQYF
TRBJ2-3,TRBV3-1/TRBV3-2,TRBD2,few,TGTGCCAGCAGCCAAGGGGATAGCGGGAGGGCCTGGGATACGCAGTATTTT,CASSQGDSGRAWDTQYF
TRBJ1-1,TRBV4-1,-,-,TGCGCCAGCAGCCAAGATGAAGGGAGCACTGAAGCTTTCTTT,CASSQDEGSTEAFF
TRBJ2-7,TRBV27,-,few,TGTGCCAGCAGCCCCGTCAGGACAGTCCTCTCCTACGAGCAGTACTTC,CASSPVRTVLSYEQYF
TRBJ2-5,TRBV7-6,TRBD1,-,TGTGCCAGCAGCGAAGCAGGAGGACAGGGGACCGAGACCCAGTACTTC,CASSEAGGQGTETQYF
TRBJ1-3,TRBV11-2,-,-,TGTGCCAGCAGCTCAAACCCAGGGTTCTACTCTGGAAACACCATATATTTT,CASSSNPGFYSGNTIYF
TRBJ1-3,TRBV3-1/TRBV3-2,-,-,TGTGCCAGCAGCCTCGGGGGGACATCTGGAAACACCATATATTTT,CASSLGGTSGNTIYF
TRBJ1-2,TRBV27,-,-,TGTGCCAGCGCCCAACAGGGATCCTATGGCTACACCTTC,CASAQQGSYGYTF
TRBJ2-7,TRBV29-1,TRBD2,-,TGCAGCGTCGCCGGACTAGCGGGACCATCCTACGAGCAGTACTTC,CSVAGLAGPSYEQYF
TRBJ2-7,TRBV7-6,TRBD2,-,TGTGCCAGCAGCTTTACACGAAGCGGGAGGGCCGGCGAGCAGTACTTC,CASSFTRSGRAGEQYF
TRBJ1-4,TRBV23-1,-,-,TGCGCCAGCAGGCACCAAGACATGGTTTGGGAAAAACTGTTTTTT,CASRHQDMVWEKLFF